Presented here are 21 T cell receptor beta chains from one specimen sequenced in a study of shared clonotypes between healthy human individuals. Method: immunoSEQ multiplex PCR; TCRdb's copy keeps in-frame clones and lacks some. The table lists around 1,100,000 clones, approximately 77% of them singletons. The sample taken for sequencing was memory CD4+ T cells from PBMCs. The subset is: CD45RA-negative fraction. The source is a man younger than 35 in good health. Some clones in this sample may be carry-over from other donors' samples.

The J gene is TRBJ1-2, the V gene TRBV7-8; D is ambiguous. V lost 1 base and J lost 0, with 6 bases in between. From germline, CDR1 is SGHVS and CDR2 FQNEAQ. This CDR3 contains 14 residues. CDR3 protein: CASSLGGSNYGYTF. CDR3 DNA: TGTGCCAGCAGCTTAGGCGGATCTAACTATGGCTACACCTTC.

The chain recombines TRBV27 with TRBJ2-1, with D perhaps TRBD1 or TRBD2 (5 bases each). The CDR3 length is 14 residues. Germline V gene sequence: CDR1 MNHEY, CDR2 SMNVEV (reference sequence). V gave up 6 bases and J gave up 7 bases, with 16 bases separating them. The CDR3, as DNA: TGTGCCAGCAGCCCGGGACGTAGAAAAAATGAGCAGTTCTTC. Its protein is CASSPGRRKNEQFF.

The chain recombines TRBV25-1 with TRBJ1-2, with TRBD1 matching over 10 bases. V shed 1 base and J 3 bases; nucleotides not matched to a gene: 8. Germline V gene lookup returns CDR1 MGHDK and CDR2 SYGVNS. CDR3 length: 17 amino acids. CDR3 DNA: TGTGCCAGCAGTGAATTAGCCGGACAGGGGGAGGACTATGGCTACACCTTC. It codes for CASSELAGQGEDYGYTF.

This sequence joins TRBV19 and TRBJ2-1, with TRBD1 identical over 8 bases. Per the germline V gene, CDR1 is LNHDA and CDR2 is SQIVND (reference sequence). This CDR3 comprises 15 residues. Germline trimming cut 7 bases from V and 0 bases from J; bases unmatched to any gene: 5. This CDR3 reads CASIRDRSSYNEQFF. The CDR3 bases are TGTGCCAGTATTCGGGACAGGAGCTCCTACAATGAGCAGTTCTTC.

The CDR3 coding sequence is TGTGCCATCAGCCCAGACAGGGACACCGGGGAGCTGTTTTTT. Protein sequence: CAISPDRDTGELFF. This chain connects TRBV10-3 to TRBJ2-2; the match to TRBD1 covers 7 bases. The germline gives CDR1 ENHRY, CDR2 SYGVKD. Trimming cost V 6 bases and J 3 bases; bases outside gene matches: 4. The CDR3 consists of 14 residues.

The rearrangement links TRBV14 to TRBJ2-3; a possible D gene is TRBD1 (6 bases). Trimming removed 4 bases from V and 3 bases from J, with 8 bases in between. The CDR3 has 13 residues. The germline CDR1 and CDR2 sequences are SGHDN and FVKESK. The CDR3 protein is CASSLQGTDTQYF. The CDR3 DNA is TGTGCCAGCAGCCTACAGGGAACAGATACGCAGTATTTT.

This clone appeared a single time. CDR3 residues: CASSRTGQGASNEQFF. The DNA for the CDR3 is TGCGCCAGCAGCCGTACTGGACAGGGGGCTTCCAATGAGCAGTTCTTC. V is TRBV5-1 and J is TRBJ2-1; TRBD1 aligns across 11 bases. CDR1 is SGHRS and CDR2 is YFSETQ in the germline V gene. Trimming took 4 bases from V and 6 from J; bases not matched to a gene: 9. CDR3 length equals 16 residues.

The chain has TRBV6-1 and TRBJ2-7, with 11 bases that match TRBD2. Germline V lookup: CDR1 MNHNS, CDR2 SASEGT. The length of the CDR3 is 14 residues. J gave up 5 bases and V 11 bases, and 11 bases lay outside the gene matches. The CDR3 DNA follows: TGTGCCGGGGGATTAGCGGGAGGGATCGACGAGCAGTACTTC. The encoded protein is CAGGLAGGIDEQYF.

The chain combines TRBV29-1 with TRBJ1-4; D is ambiguous. V was clipped by 0 bases and J by 7 bases, with 9 bases between them. Germline assignment: CDR1 SQVTM and CDR2 ANQGSEA. This CDR3 is built from 13 residues. CDR3 DNA: TGCAGCGTTGAAGATTACGGGTCTGAAAAACTGTTTTTT. Translating it yields CSVEDYGSEKLFF.

The chain couples TRBV7-8 to TRBJ1-2; 8 bases match TRBD1. The germline CDR1 and CDR2 sequences are SGHVS and FQNEAQ. The CDR3 runs 16 residues. The J segment lost 7 bases and the V segment lost 5 bases, leaving 15 bases of the junction unmatched. Written as DNA, the CDR3 is TGTGCCAGCAGCACCTGGACAGGGAGGGGACGTGTTGGCTACACCTTC. Translating gives CASSTWTGRGRVGYTF.

The chain joins TRBV5-1 to TRBJ2-3; D gene uncertain. The germline V gene encodes CDR1 SGHRS and CDR2 YFSETQ. The germline V and J ends were trimmed by 8 bases and 2 bases, with 15 bases remaining between them. This CDR3 is 14 amino acids long. The CDR3 bases are TGCGCCAGTAGGCTTGCGTCGGTCACAGATACGCAGTATTTT. Protein sequence: CASRLASVTDTQYF.

This clone was counted a few times. The rearrangement joins TRBV6-1 to TRBJ1-5; D might be TRBD1 (6 bases). Germline CDR1 is MNHNS and CDR2 is SASEGT. Trimming cost V 4 bases and J 7 bases, with 11 bases left between them. The CDR3 has 13 amino acids. The CDR3 DNA reads as TGTGCCAGCAGTGGACTACAGGGCCAGCCCCAGCATTTT. This sequence encodes CASSGLQGQPQHF.

The rearrangement uses TRBV5-1 and TRBJ1-3; D perhaps matches TRBD1 (5 bases). Trimming stripped 7 bases from V and 3 bases from J, with 14 bases between. CDR1 and CDR2 (germline): SGHRS, YFSETQ. The length of the CDR3 is 14 residues. The CDR3: CASALQGYGNTIYF. The CDR3 DNA is TGCGCCAGCGCTCTTCAGGGTTATGGAAACACCATATATTTT.

Regarding this clone: Other DNA sequences in this specimen translate into the identical CDR3. The chain has TRBV11-3 and TRBJ2-3; D gene uncertain. V shed 1 base and J shed 0 bases, with 5 bases lying between them. The CDR3 is 14 residues long. Germline CDR1 is SGHNT and CDR2 is YENEEA. The CDR3 bases are TGTGCCAGCAGCTTAGGACTGAGCACAGATACGCAGTATTTT. Its protein is CASSLGLSTDTQYF.

V gene TRBV25-1 combines with J gene TRBJ2-2; TRBD1 matches at 11 bases. The germline V gene has CDR1 MGHDK and CDR2 SYGVNS. With V trimmed by 0 bases and J by 4 bases, 7 bases remained unmatched. This CDR3 spans 18 amino acids. The CDR3 nucleotides read TGTGCCAGCAGTGAATATGGACAGGGGGCGCGAAGCACCGGGGAGCTGTTTTTT. This sequence encodes CASSEYGQGARSTGELFF.

This sequence joins TRBV7-2 and TRBJ2-1; 7 bases are a match to TRBD2. Germline loops: CDR1 SGHTA, CDR2 FQGNSA. V was clipped by 6 bases and J by 10 bases; unmatched bases: 6. CDR3 size: 12 residues. CDR3 sequence: CASRYSGTEQFF. CDR3 DNA: TGTGCCAGCAGATACAGCGGGACCGAGCAGTTCTTC.

This chain connects TRBV7-2 to TRBJ2-7; 9 positions agree with TRBD2. The CDR3 spans 13 residues. J gave up 6 bases and V 5 bases, and 5 bases lay outside the gene matches. The V gene's germline CDR1 is SGHTA and CDR2 FQGNSA. The CDR3 nucleotides are TGTGCCAGCAGCCCACGACTAGCGGTCGAGCAGTACTTC. It codes for CASSPRLAVEQYF.

This chain uses TRBV19 with TRBJ2-1; D might be TRBD1 or TRBD2, each matching 5 bases. V gave up 6 bases and J gave up 9 bases, with 18 bases separating them. Germline CDR1 is LNHDA and CDR2 is SQIVND (reference sequence). The CDR3 covers 14 residues. For the CDR3, the DNA is TGTGCCAGTAGGCTGGGGACGACGGGGACTGAGCAGTTCTTC. Its protein is CASRLGTTGTEQFF.

A single count supports this clone. The gene calls are TRBV28 and TRBJ2-5; D gene unclear. Germline CDR1 and CDR2: MDHEN and SYDVKM. V gave up 5 bases and J gave up 5 bases, with 9 bases separating them. CDR3 length: 12 residues. The CDR3: CASSTLSETQYF. In DNA form, the CDR3 reads TGTGCCAGCAGTACCCTCTCCGAGACCCAGTACTTC.

This chain uses TRBV4-1 with TRBJ2-1; D possibly uses TRBD1 or TRBD2 (5 bases each). The CDR3 has 15 amino acids. CDR1 and CDR2 (germline): MGHRA, YSYEKL. V dropped 1 base and J dropped 3 bases, with 10 bases sitting between them. CDR3 protein: CASSQGGTYYNEQFF. Here the CDR3 DNA reads TGCGCCAGCAGCCAAGGGGGGACCTACTACAATGAGCAGTTCTTC.

This clone has only one observation. The sample has other DNA sequences that encode this CDR3 too. The chain employs TRBV28 and TRBJ1-2; tentatively, D is TRBD1 (5 bases). Trimming cost V 6 bases and J 8 bases, with 7 bases left between them. CDR3 length equals 10 residues. From germline, CDR1 is MDHEN and CDR2 SYDVKM. CDR3 residues: CASSAGGYTF. The CDR3 DNA reads as TGTGCCAGCAGCGCAGGGGGCTACACCTTC.